This T cell receptor beta chain appears in the sequencing data of a study of vaccination and CD4 T cells after COVID-19. CDR1 MNHEY and CDR2 SVGEGT come from the germline V gene. V was cut by 6 bases and J by 10 bases, with 19 bases left in between. This CDR3 region has 15 residues. As regards this clonotype: Antigen: not known.

The treatment: roughly ten-day PBMC culture with coronavirus spike peptide pools or control peptides (ViraFEST assay). After expanding antigen-specific T cells with peptide pools, ViraFEST sequenced their TCRs. The authors swapped half the medium for fresh IL-2 medium on days 3 and 7. The Oncomine TCR Beta short-read assay sequenced DNA from cultured CD4+ T cells. MiXCR, applied by TCRdb to the PCR reads, yields one record per CDR3 protein. Of over 15,000 distinct CDR3 sequences listed, 72% are singletons. Sequencing was performed on CD4+ T cells from blood, cultured in vitro. This chain uses TRBV6-2 or TRBV6-3 with TRBJ1-6; the D is unclear. This sequence was found in a human donor who had recovered from COVID-19. CDR3 amino acids: CASSPRTGGRSPLHF. CDR3 DNA sequence: TGTGCCAGCAGCCCGAGAACGGGAGGGCGATCACCCCTCCACTTT.